Listed here are 4 T cell receptor beta chains from one sample, sequenced in a study of T cells after yellow fever vaccination (dated by TCRdb to between 2018 and 2020). This specimen's treatment or condition label, per the study, means: live attenuated yellow fever vaccine strain. Receptor amplification or capture employed 5' RACE. Sequencing was carried out with an Illumina HiSeq 2500. TCRdb handled the public reads itself, with Q25 trimming in fastp and clone calling in MiXCR, and kept productive beta chains. Rows are unified per CDR3 protein, each entry keeping the most common DNA and genes. The sample contains roughly 94,000 distinct CDR3 sequences, approximately 8.4% of them found a single time. The leading ten clones occupy roughly 17% of the sample. The material was CD8+ T cells not binding an NS4B(214-222) dextramer, sorted from PBMCs, obtained around 15 days after the first yellow fever vaccination. The meaning of the sample's cell subset or site label: NS4B epitope dextramer-negative CD8 T cells. All receptors derive from a man aged 18 to 29 who received the YFV17D yellow fever vaccine.

Remarks on this clonotype: A much larger clone lies a single base off, so this may be a read error. This chain uses TRBV10-3 with TRBJ1-1; a possible D gene is TRBD1 (6 bases). Germline CDR1 reads ENHRY; CDR2 reads SYGVKD. CDR3 length equals 12 residues. V lost 10 bases, J lost 8 bases, and 17 bases lay in between. The CDR3 loop is CANGTGTYEAFF. CDR3 bases: TGTGCCAACGGAACCGGGACATACGAAGCTTTCTTT.

This clonotype came up a few times. The V and J genes are TRBV7-2 and TRBJ2-3; TRBD1 matches 8 bases. Trimming cost V 4 bases and J 5 bases; bases outside gene matches: 14. CDR1 SGHTA and CDR2 FQGNSA come from the germline V gene. The CDR3 totals 17 residues. The CDR3 sequence is CASSYNPTGEALDTQYF. In DNA, the CDR3 is TGTGCCAGCAGCTACAATCCGACAGGGGAGGCCTTAGATACGCAGTATTTT.

This clonotype was found a few times. J is TRBJ2-7 and V is TRBV5-1; TRBD1 matches at 8 bases. V was clipped by 0 bases and J by 6 bases; unmatched bases: 5. Germline V gene lookup returns CDR1 SGHRS and CDR2 YFSETQ. The CDR3 is made up of 14 amino acids. The CDR3, as DNA: TGCGCCAGCAGCTTGGACCAGGGGGCCCGCGAGCAGTACTTC. This gives the protein CASSLDQGAREQYF.

V and J are TRBV27 and TRBJ2-3; D not resolved. Germline CDR1 reads MNHEY; CDR2 reads SMNVEV (reference sequence). The V and J ends lost 5 bases and 2 bases respectively, with 8 bases between them. The CDR3 runs to 13 residues. The CDR3 DNA is TGTGCCAGCAGTACACGAATCACAGATACGCAGTATTTT. This sequence encodes CASSTRITDTQYF.